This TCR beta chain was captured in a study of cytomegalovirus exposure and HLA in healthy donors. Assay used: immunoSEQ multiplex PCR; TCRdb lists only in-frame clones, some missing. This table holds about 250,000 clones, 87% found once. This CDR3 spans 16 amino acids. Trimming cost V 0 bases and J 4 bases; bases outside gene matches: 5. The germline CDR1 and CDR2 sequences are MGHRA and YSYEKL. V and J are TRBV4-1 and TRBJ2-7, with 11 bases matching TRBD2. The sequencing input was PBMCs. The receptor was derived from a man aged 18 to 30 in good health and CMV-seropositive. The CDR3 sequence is CASSQELAGAPYEQYF. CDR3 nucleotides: TGCGCCAGCAGCCAAGAACTAGCGGGAGCCCCTTACGAGCAGTACTTC.